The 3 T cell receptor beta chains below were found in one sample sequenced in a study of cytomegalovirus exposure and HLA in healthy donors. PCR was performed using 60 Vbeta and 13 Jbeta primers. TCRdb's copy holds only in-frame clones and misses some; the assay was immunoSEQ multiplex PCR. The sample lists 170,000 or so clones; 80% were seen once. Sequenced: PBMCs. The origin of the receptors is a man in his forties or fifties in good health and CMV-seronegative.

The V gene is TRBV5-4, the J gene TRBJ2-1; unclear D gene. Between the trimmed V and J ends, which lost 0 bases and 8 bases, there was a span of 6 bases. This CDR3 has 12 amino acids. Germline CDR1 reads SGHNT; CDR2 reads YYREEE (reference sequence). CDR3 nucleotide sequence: TGTGCCAGCAGCTTGGTACGGGATGAGCAGTTCTTC. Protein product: CASSLVRDEQFF.

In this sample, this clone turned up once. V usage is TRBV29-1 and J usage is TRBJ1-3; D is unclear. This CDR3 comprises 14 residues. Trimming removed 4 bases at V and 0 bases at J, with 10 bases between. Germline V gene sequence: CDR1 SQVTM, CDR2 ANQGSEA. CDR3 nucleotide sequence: TGCAGCGTTGGGATCGAGGCCTCTGGAAACACCATATATTTT. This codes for CSVGIEASGNTIYF.

The DNA for the CDR3 is TGTGCCAGCAGCCCGGGGGACAGCGATGGTGCCGAGCAGTACTTC. Its protein product is CASSPGDSDGAEQYF. The chain combines TRBV7-2 with TRBJ2-7; maybe TRBD1 (7 bases). The CDR3 contains 15 residues. V lost 5 bases and J 6 bases, leaving 20 bases between the germline ends. CDR1 is SGHTA and CDR2 is FQGNSA in the germline V gene.